This T cell receptor (beta chain) was recovered during a study of blood T cell repertoires in COVID-19. Study-level information: PBMCs, B-cell-depleted T cells, or T cells were the source of the cDNA or gDNA that made up the material.

Authors' data handling: Amplification with reference gene primers provided the estimates of nucleated cell counts. This table comes from immunoSEQ multiplex PCR, and its TCRdb copy is limited to in-frame clones, with some not included. From that table come the V and J calls and clone size; the DNA was used to work out D and trimming. The sample holds about 210,000 clones, 81% seen once. This clone has only a few counts. Those enrolled, adults aged roughly 18 to 95 years, came from about 24 US areas. Cohort assignment relied on participant-reported clinical history. The origin of this receptor is a woman aged 45-59 years with acute COVID-19. The sequenced material came from PBMCs or T cells enriched from blood (not recorded which).

The CDR3 protein is CASRPPGDRGYEQYF. CDR3 DNA: TGTGCCAGCAGGCCCCCGGGGGACAGGGGCTACGAGCAGTACTTC. V usage is TRBV28 and J usage is TRBJ2-7; 10 positions match TRBD1. Losses at the gene ends were 6 bases for V and 3 bases for J; bases not matched to a gene: 8. CDR1 and CDR2 (germline): MDHEN, SYDVKM. CDR3 length equals 15 residues. Using reference TRBV28 and TRBJ2-7 for the parts outside the CDR3, the full variable domain is DVKVTQSSRYLVKRTGEKVFLECVQDMDHENMFWYRQDPGLGLRLIYFSYDVKMKEKGDIPEGYSVSREKKERFSLILESASTNQTSMYLCASRPPGDRGYEQYFGPGTRLTVT.